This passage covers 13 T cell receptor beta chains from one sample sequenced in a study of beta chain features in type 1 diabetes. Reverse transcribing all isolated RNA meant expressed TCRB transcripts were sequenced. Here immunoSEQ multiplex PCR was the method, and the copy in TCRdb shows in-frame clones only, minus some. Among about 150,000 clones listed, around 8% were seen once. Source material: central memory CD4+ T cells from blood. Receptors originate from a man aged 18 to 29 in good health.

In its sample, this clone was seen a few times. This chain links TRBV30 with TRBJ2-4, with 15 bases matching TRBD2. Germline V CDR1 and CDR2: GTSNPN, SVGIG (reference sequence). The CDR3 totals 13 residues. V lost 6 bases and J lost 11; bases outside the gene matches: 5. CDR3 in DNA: TGTGCCTGCCTGGGACTAGCGGGAGGTCTTCAGTACTTC. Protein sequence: CACLGLAGGLQYF.

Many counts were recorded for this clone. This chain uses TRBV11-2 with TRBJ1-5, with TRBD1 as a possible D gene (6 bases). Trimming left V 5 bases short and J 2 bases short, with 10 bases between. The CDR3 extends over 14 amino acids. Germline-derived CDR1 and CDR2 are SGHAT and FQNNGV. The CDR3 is CASSPTGRNQPQHF. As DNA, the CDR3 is TGTGCCAGCAGCCCAACAGGGCGCAATCAGCCCCAGCATTTT.

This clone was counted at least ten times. The CDR3 spells CARTDRVTGELFF. CDR3 nucleotides: TGTGCCAGGACCGACAGGGTCACCGGGGAGCTGTTTTTT. The V and J genes are TRBV19 and TRBJ2-2, with 7 bases matching TRBD1. The V gene's germline CDR1 is LNHDA and CDR2 SQIVND (reference sequence). Germline trimming cut 9 bases from V and 4 bases from J; bases unmatched to any gene: 5. This CDR3 region has 13 residues.

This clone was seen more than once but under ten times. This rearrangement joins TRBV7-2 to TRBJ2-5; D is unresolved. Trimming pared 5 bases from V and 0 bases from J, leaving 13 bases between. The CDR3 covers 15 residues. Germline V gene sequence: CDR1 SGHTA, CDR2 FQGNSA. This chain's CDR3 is CASSPGGENQETQYF. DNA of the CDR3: TGTGCCAGCAGCCCCGGCGGAGAGAACCAAGAGACCCAGTACTTC.

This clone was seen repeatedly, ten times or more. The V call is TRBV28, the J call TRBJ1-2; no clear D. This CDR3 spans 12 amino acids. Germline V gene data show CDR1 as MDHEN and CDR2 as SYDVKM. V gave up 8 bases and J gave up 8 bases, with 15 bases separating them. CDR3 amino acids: CASGPRVEGYTF. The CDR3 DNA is TGTGCCAGCGGTCCTCGTGTGGAGGGCTACACCTTC.

This CDR3 reads CASSSKTGQRTEAFF. The CDR3 DNA reads as TGTGCCAGCAGTTCGAAGACAGGGCAAAGGACTGAAGCTTTCTTT. This chain joins TRBV28 and TRBJ1-1; TRBD1 matches 7 bases. This CDR3 comprises 15 residues. Trimming removed 4 bases from V and 5 bases from J; junction bases left unmatched: 10. CDR1 is MDHEN, CDR2 SYDVKM, per germline.

CDR3 loop: CASSQRGPGDGHNEQFF. Here the CDR3 DNA reads TGTGCCAGCTCACAACGAGGTCCGGGGGATGGACACAATGAGCAGTTCTTC. The chain is built from TRBV18 and TRBJ2-1, with D possibly TRBD2 on 6 matching bases. Germline V CDR1 and CDR2: KGHSH, LQKENI. Trimming left V 4 bases short and J 5 bases short, with 21 bases between. CDR3 size: 17 residues.

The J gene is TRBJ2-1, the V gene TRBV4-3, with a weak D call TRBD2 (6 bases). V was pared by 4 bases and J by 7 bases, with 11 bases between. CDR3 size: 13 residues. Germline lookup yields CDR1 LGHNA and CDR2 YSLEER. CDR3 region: CASSLLGGNEQFF. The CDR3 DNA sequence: TGCGCCAGCAGCCTCCTCGGGGGAAATGAGCAGTTCTTC.

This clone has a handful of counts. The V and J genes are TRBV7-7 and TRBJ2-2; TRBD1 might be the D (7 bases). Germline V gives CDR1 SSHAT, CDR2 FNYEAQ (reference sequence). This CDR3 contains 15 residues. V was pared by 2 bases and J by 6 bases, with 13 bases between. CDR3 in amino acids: CASSLIDREAGELFF. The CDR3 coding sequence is TGTGCCAGCAGCTTAATAGACAGGGAGGCCGGGGAGCTGTTTTTT. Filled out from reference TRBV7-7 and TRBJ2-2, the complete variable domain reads GAGVSQSPRYKVTKRGQDVTLRCDPISSHATLYWYQQALGQGPEFLTYFNYEAQPDKSGLPSDRFSAERPEGSISTLTIQRTEQRDSAMYRCASSLIDREAGELFFGEGSRLTVL.

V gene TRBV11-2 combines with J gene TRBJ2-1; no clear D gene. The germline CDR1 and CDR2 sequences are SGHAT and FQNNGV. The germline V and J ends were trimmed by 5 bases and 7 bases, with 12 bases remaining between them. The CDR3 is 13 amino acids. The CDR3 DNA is TGTGCCAGCAGCCCTAGAGCAGTAAATGAGCAGTTCTTC. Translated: CASSPRAVNEQFF.

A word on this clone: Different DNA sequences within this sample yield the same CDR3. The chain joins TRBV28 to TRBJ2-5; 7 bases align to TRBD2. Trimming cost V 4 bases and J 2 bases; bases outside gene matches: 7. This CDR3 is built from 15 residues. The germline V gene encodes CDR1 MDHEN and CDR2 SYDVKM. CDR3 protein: CASSSPLGGQETQYF. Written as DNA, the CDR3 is TGTGCCAGCAGTTCCCCCCTCGGGGGGCAAGAGACCCAGTACTTC.

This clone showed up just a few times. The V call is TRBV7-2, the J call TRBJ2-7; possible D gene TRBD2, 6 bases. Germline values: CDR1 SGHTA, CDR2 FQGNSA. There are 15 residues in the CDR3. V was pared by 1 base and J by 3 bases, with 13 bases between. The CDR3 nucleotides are TGTGCCAGCAGCTTAGTAGCGGTCGGGGGCTACGAGCAGTACTTC. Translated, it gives CASSLVAVGGYEQYF.

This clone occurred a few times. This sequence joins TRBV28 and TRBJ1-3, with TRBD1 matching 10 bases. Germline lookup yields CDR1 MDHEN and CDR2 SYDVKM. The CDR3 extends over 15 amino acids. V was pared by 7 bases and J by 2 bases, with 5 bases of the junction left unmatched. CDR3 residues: CASTPDRGTGNTIYF. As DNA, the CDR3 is TGTGCCAGCACCCCGGACAGGGGGACTGGAAACACCATATATTTT.